This T cell receptor beta chain was identified during a study of blood T cell repertoires in COVID-19. Study as a whole: T cells, B-cell-depleted T cells, or PBMCs supplied cDNA or gDNA.

In germline, CDR1 is KGHDR, CDR2 SFDVKD. V lost 4 bases and J lost 1, with 8 bases in between. The CDR3 contains 14 residues. Participant age was roughly 18 to 95 years, and participants resided in roughly 25 US areas. Here immunoSEQ multiplex PCR was the method, and the copy in TCRdb shows in-frame clones only, minus some. The sample holds under 350,000 clones, about nine tenths seen once. This chain uses TRBV24-1 with TRBJ2-3; D is ambiguous. Material: PBMCs or T cells enriched from blood (not recorded which). The source of this sequence is a woman between 40 and 55 years old who had recovered from COVID-19. The CDR3 protein is CATSDPTGTDTQYF. In DNA form, the CDR3 reads TGTGCCACCAGTGACCCTACCGGCACAGATACGCAGTATTTT.